The following is a T cell receptor (beta chain) sequence with its context. Its antigen remains unidentified. This sample is drawn from a study of early T cells in non-severe SARS-CoV-2 infection. Looking at the study overall: Investigators sequenced bulk RNA drawn from unsorted whole blood, and chains remained unpaired.

Individual cDNA molecules carried attached unique molecular identifiers. Each CDR3 protein is one row after TCRdb ran MiXCR on the 5' RACE reads. The table records around 63,000 distinct CDR3 sequences, about an eighth of them present only once. Findings of the study overall: Private and CD4 specificities were missed by VDJdb matching, skewed to anti-spike CD8.

Specimen: whole blood. This clonotype was obtained from an adult who was a healthcare worker with PCR-confirmed SARS-CoV-2 infection or an uninfected control (not recorded which).

CDR3 bases: TGCAGCGTACAGGACAGGGAGACTGAAGCTTTCTTT. Protein product: CSVQDRETEAFF. This sequence joins TRBV29-1 and TRBJ1-1; 8 bases are shared with TRBD1. The trim removed 6 bases at V and 5 bases at J, leaving 5 bases unmatched. This CDR3 has 12 residues. Per the germline V gene, CDR1 is SQVTM and CDR2 is ANQGSEA.